One and the same sample provided the 6 T cell receptor beta chains below, sequenced in a study of blood T cell repertoires in COVID-19. Sequenced by immunoSEQ multiplex PCR; TCRdb stores in-frame clones only, minus some. The sample consists of about 56,000 clones, 89% of them appearing once. Source material: peripheral blood. The receptors were gathered from a human donor in a cohort sampled during active COVID-19.

The chain couples TRBV6-2 or TRBV6-3 to TRBJ2-2; 8 bases line up with TRBD2. There are 17 residues in the CDR3. J lost 1 base, V lost 4 bases, and 8 bases had no gene match. Germline V gene lookup returns CDR1 MNHEY and CDR2 SVGEGT. The CDR3 loop reads CASSLLGGGRNTGELFF. Written as DNA, the CDR3 is TGTGCCAGCAGTTTACTCGGCGGGGGGAGGAACACCGGGGAGCTGTTTTTT.

The chain links TRBV5-1 to TRBJ1-2, with D perhaps TRBD1 (6 bases). V lost 4 bases and J 3 bases, leaving 13 bases between the germline ends. The CDR3 sequence is 14 residues long. Germline V gene sequence: CDR1 SGHRS, CDR2 YFSETQ. The chain's CDR3 is CASSQQGQDYGYTF. For the CDR3, the DNA is TGCGCCAGCAGCCAGCAGGGGCAGGACTATGGCTACACCTTC. Variable domain in full (rest from reference TRBV5-1 and TRBJ1-2): KAGVTQTPRYLIKTRGQQVTLSCSPISGHRSVSWYQQTPGQGLQFLFEYFSETQRNKGNFPGRFSGRQFSNSRSEMNVSTLELGDSALYLCASSQQGQDYGYTFGSGTRLTVV.

For the CDR3, the DNA is TGTGCCAGCAGCCACTTCGACATCTCTGGAAACACCATATATTTT. It encodes CASSHFDISGNTIYF. The chain is built from TRBV14 and TRBJ1-3; no clear D gene. The CDR3 is made up of 15 amino acids. V lost 3 bases, J lost 0 bases, and 9 bases lay in between. CDR1 is SGHDN, CDR2 FVKESK, per germline.

This clone came up once. The J gene is TRBJ1-1, the V gene TRBV27, with TRBD1 as a possible D gene (6 bases). Trimming stripped 4 bases from V and 3 bases from J, with 12 bases between. Germline assignment: CDR1 MNHEY and CDR2 SMNVEV (reference sequence). The CDR3 totals 14 residues. The CDR3 region has the DNA TGTGCCAGCAGTTCACACAGGGCCCACACTGAAGCTTTCTTT. It translates to CASSSHRAHTEAFF.

This CDR3 is CASRYPTGGFGELFF. The CDR3 DNA is TGTGCCAGTAGATACCCGACAGGGGGCTTCGGGGAGCTGTTTTTT. The chain employs TRBV19 and TRBJ2-2; 10 positions match TRBD1. V was clipped by 6 bases and J by 7 bases; unmatched bases: 8. The germline V gene has CDR1 LNHDA and CDR2 SQIVND (reference sequence). The CDR3 covers 15 residues.

V usage is TRBV5-1 and J usage is TRBJ2-6; D not resolved. Per the germline V gene, CDR1 is SGHRS and CDR2 is YFSETQ. This CDR3 is built from 14 residues. V shed 5 bases and J shed 0 bases, with 6 bases lying between them. CDR3 nucleotides: TGCGCCAGCAGGGGCGACTCTGGGGCCAACGTCCTGACTTTC. Protein product: CASRGDSGANVLTF.